The text below deals with one TCR beta chain. Antigen specificity is unknown. The PCR employed 60 Vbeta primers together with 13 Jbeta primers. Generated by immunoSEQ multiplex PCR, the TCRdb table keeps only in-frame clones and is missing some. The sample contains about 140,000 clones, around 80% of which appear only once. The sample originates from a study of cytomegalovirus exposure and HLA in healthy donors. About the study: Inside one of the first data releases sat some 93 million unique TCRs taken from HLA-typed donors.

Findings and caveats of the study: Generally TCR sequences proved uncommon, though certain public TCRs appeared in numerous donors. With DRB1 most and HLA-C fewest, TCR association rates differed between HLA loci in a later analysis. A link between a missense DCLRE1C variant and TCR beta V- and J-gene trimming emerged from a later analysis.

What was sequenced was PBMCs. The receptor comes from a man younger than 45 in good health.

The CDR3 sequence: CAISLGREQFF. The CDR3 DNA follows: TGTGCCATCTCTTTGGGCCGGGAGCAGTTCTTC. The rearrangement links TRBV10-3 to TRBJ2-1; D unclear. In germline, CDR1 is ENHRY, CDR2 SYGVKD. V was shortened by 8 bases and J by 10 bases, with 12 bases between the two germline ends. This CDR3 comprises 11 residues.